This T cell receptor beta chain was captured in a study of control samples from healthy donors and cancer patients. The data were produced by immunoSEQ multiplex PCR, yet TCRdb's version contains in-frame clones alone and is incomplete. The table includes fewer than 200,000 clones, around 93% detected once. Trimming took off 2 bases at V and 4 bases at J, with 18 bases between the two ends. The CDR3 covers 16 residues. The germline V gene has CDR1 SQVTM and CDR2 ANQGSEA. The sequence was obtained from a woman in her sixties or seventies in good health. The chain combines TRBV29-1 with TRBJ1-3; TRBD1 might be the D (6 bases). The sequenced sample consisted of blood. CDR3 amino acids: CSVEWYGGRSGNTIYF. CDR3 bases: TGCAGCGTTGAATGGTACGGGGGGCGTTCCGGAAACACCATATATTTT.